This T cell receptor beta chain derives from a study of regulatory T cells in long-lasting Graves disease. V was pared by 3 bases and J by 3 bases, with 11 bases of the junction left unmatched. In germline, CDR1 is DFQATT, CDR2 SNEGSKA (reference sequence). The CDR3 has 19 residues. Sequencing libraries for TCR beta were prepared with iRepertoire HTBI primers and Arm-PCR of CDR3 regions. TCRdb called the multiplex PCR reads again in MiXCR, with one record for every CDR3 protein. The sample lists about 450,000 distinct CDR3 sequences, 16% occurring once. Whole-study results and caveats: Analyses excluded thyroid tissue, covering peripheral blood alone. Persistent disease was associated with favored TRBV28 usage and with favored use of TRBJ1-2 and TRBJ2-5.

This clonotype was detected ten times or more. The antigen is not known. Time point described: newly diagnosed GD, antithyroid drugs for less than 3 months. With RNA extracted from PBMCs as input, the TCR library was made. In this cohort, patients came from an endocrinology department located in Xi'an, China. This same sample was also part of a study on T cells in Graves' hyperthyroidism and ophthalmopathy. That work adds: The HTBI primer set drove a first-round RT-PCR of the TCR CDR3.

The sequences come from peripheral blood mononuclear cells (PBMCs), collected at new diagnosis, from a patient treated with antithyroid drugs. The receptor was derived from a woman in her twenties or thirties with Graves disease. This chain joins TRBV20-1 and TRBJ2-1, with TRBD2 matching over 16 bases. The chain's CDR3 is CSARPAGLAGGGLYNEQFF. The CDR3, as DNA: TGCAGTGCTAGGCCCGCGGGACTAGCGGGAGGGGGACTCTACAATGAGCAGTTCTTC.